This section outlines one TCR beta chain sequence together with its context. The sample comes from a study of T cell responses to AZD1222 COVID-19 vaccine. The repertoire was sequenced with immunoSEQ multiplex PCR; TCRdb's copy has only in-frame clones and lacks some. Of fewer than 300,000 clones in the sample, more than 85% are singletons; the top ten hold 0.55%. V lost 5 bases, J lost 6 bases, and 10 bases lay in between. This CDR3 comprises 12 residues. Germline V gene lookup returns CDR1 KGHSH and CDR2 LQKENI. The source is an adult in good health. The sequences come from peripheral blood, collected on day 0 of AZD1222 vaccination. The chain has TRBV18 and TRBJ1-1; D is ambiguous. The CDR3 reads CASSGGLAEAFF. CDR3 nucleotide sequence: TGTGCCAGCTCAGGAGGGTTAGCTGAAGCTTTCTTT.